This TCR beta chain stems from a study of blood T cell repertoires in COVID-19. Whole-study context: From the United States, Italy and Spain came samples of acute and convalescent COVID-19. Sample material is recorded as cDNA or gDNA derived from T cells, B-cell-depleted T cells, or PBMCs.

CDR1 and CDR2 (germline): SGHRS, YFSETQ. V dropped 3 bases and J dropped 3; count of bases not matched to a gene: 5. The CDR3 sequence is 16 residues long. This clone is a singleton in its sample. Across over 20 US areas, participants ranged in age from about 18 to 89 years. This table comes from immunoSEQ multiplex PCR, and its TCRdb copy is limited to in-frame clones, with some not included. Among almost 250,000 clones listed, about 87% were seen once. The rearrangement joins TRBV5-1 to TRBJ2-3, with 12 positions matching TRBD2. This clonotype originated in a woman aged 50 to 60 who had recovered from COVID-19. The specimen sequenced was PBMCs or T cells enriched from blood (not recorded which). The CDR3 sequence is CASSYLTSGSTDTQYF. CDR3 nucleotide sequence: TGCGCCAGCAGCTACCTGACTAGCGGGAGTACAGATACGCAGTATTTT. The full variable domain, in which reference TRBV5-1 and TRBJ2-3 provide the parts outside the CDR3, is KAGVTQTPRYLIKTRGQQVTLSCSPISGHRSVSWYQQTPGQGLQFLFEYFSETQRNKGNFPGRFSGRQFSNSRSEMNVSTLELGDSALYLCASSYLTSGSTDTQYFGPGTRLTVL.